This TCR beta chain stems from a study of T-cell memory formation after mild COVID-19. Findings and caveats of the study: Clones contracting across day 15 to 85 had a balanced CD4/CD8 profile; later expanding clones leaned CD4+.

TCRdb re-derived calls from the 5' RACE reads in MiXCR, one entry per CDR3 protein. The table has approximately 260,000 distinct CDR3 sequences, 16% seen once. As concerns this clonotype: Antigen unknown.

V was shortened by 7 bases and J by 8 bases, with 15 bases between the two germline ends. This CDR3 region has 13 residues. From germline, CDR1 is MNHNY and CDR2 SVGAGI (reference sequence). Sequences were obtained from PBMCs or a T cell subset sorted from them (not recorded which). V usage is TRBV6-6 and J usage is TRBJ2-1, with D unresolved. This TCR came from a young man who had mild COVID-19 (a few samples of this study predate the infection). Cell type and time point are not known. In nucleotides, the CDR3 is TGTGCCAGCAAACACTCCGGTACCGATGAGCAGTTCTTC. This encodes CASKHSGTDEQFF.